This T cell receptor (beta chain) emerged from a study of cytomegalovirus exposure and HLA in healthy donors. TCRdb's table, derived via immunoSEQ multiplex PCR, lists solely in-frame clones and lacks some. The top ten clones hold 0.69% of a sample with under 150,000 clones, about 89% of them seen once. Trimming shortened V by 7 bases and J by 5 bases, and 11 bases separated the two germline ends. Germline assignment: CDR1 SNHLY and CDR2 FYNNEI. The CDR3 has 12 residues. Study-wide points: According to the study, 150 to 200 TCR beta chains were cytomegalovirus-associated. The majority of TCR sequences were rare, yet some public TCRs appeared in many donors.

Notes on this clone: Its antigen is unknown.

V is TRBV2 and J is TRBJ2-5; TRBD2 might be the D (5 bases). Material: PBMCs. The receptor comes from a man younger than 35 in good health and CMV-seronegative. CDR3 sequence: CASIGPGETQYF. CDR3 DNA sequence: TGTGCCAGCATAGGGCCGGGGGAGACCCAGTACTTC. Full variable domain (remainder filled in from reference TRBV2 and TRBJ2-5): EPEVTQTPSHQVTQMGQEVILRCVPISNHLYFYWYRQILGQKVEFLVSFYNNEISEKSEIFDDQFSVERPDGSNFTLKIRSTKLEDSAMYFCASIGPGETQYFGPGTRLLVL.